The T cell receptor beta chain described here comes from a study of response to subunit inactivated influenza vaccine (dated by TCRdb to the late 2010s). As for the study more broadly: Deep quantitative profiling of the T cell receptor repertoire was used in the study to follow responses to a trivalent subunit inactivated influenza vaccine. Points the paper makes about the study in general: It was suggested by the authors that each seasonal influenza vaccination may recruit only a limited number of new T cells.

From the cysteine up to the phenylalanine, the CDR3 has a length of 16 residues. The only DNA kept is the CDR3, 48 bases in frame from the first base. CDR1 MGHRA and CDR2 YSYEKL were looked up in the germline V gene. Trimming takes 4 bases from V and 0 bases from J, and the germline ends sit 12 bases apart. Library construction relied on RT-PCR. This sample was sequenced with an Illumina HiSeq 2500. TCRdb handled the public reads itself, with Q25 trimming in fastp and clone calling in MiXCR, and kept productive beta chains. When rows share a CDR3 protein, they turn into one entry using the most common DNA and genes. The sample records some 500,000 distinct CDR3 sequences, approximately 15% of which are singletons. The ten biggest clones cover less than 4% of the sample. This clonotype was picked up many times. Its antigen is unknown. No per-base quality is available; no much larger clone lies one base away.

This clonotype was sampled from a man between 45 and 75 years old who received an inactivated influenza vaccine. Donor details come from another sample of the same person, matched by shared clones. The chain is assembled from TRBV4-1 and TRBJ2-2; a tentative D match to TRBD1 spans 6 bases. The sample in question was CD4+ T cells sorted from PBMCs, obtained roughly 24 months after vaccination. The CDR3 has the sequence CASSPIQGANTGELFF. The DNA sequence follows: TGCGCCAGCAGCCCTATACAGGGTGCGAACACCGGGGAGCTGTTTTTT.